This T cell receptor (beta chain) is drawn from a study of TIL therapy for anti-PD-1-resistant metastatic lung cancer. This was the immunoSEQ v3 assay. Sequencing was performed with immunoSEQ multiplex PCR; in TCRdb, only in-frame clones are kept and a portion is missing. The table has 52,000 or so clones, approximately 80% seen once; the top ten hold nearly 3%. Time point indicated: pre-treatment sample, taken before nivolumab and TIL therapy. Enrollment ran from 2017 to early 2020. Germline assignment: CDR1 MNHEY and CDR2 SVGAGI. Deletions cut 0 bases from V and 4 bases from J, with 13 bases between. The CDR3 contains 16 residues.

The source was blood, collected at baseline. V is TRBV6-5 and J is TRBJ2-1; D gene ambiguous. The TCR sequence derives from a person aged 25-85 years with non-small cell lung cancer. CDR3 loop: CASSYSTAGLYNEQFF. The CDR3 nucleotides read TGTGCCAGCAGTTACTCGACCGCCGGCCTTTACAATGAGCAGTTCTTC.